These 19 T cell receptor beta chains came from one sample sequenced in a study of cytomegalovirus exposure and HLA in healthy donors. In the PCR, 60 Vbeta and 13 Jbeta primers were used. Profiling relied on immunoSEQ multiplex PCR, and the TCRdb table lists in-frame clones only, not all of them. The sample has fewer than 200,000 clones, 12% seen once. Material for sequencing was PBMCs. The receptors were sampled from a man between 50 and 59 years old in good health and CMV-seropositive.

This rearrangement joins TRBV10-3 to TRBJ1-5; 8 bases map to TRBD1. The V gene's germline CDR1 is ENHRY and CDR2 SYGVKD. The CDR3 has 15 residues. Losses at the gene ends were 3 bases for V and 1 base for J; bases not matched to a gene: 2. This CDR3 is CAISDGTGSNQPQHF. CDR3 in DNA: TGTGCCATCAGTGACGGGACAGGCAGCAATCAGCCCCAGCATTTT.

This chain joins TRBV6-1 and TRBJ1-6; the D is unclear. Germline assignment: CDR1 MNHNS and CDR2 SASEGT. This CDR3 comprises 13 residues. The germline V and J ends were trimmed by 1 base and 7 bases, with 5 bases remaining between them. CDR3 sequence reads: CASSEGGNSPLHF. The CDR3 bases are TGTGCCAGCAGTGAAGGAGGGAATTCACCCCTCCACTTT.

V usage is TRBV15 and J usage is TRBJ2-5, with D tentatively TRBD2 (5 bases). V was cut by 8 bases and J by 5 bases, with 15 bases left in between. This CDR3 is 13 amino acids long. Germline lookup yields CDR1 LNHNV and CDR2 YYDKDF (reference sequence). The CDR3 here is CATQRAPRETQYF. CDR3 coding DNA: TGTGCCACCCAGAGGGCCCCGCGGGAGACCCAGTACTTC.

The CDR3 nucleotides read TGTGCCAGCAGTCATGAACGGGAGACCCAGTACTTC. It yields the protein CASSHERETQYF. The chain has TRBV7-2 and TRBJ2-5; D is ambiguous. The germline V gene encodes CDR1 SGHTA and CDR2 FQGNSA. Between the trimmed V and J ends, which lost 6 bases and 5 bases, there was a span of 10 bases. The CDR3 runs to 12 residues.

Notes on this clone: Other DNA sequences in the same sample also yield this CDR3. V and J are TRBV18 and TRBJ1-4; 9 bases agree with TRBD1. The CDR3 runs to 14 residues. Losses at the gene ends were 6 bases for V and 4 bases for J; bases not matched to a gene: 3. CDR1 KGHSH and CDR2 LQKENI come from the germline V gene. The CDR3 nucleotides read TGTGCCAGCTCGTCGGACAGGGGTAATGAAAAACTGTTTTTT. Protein product: CASSSDRGNEKLFF.

This clone was seen a few times. The J gene is TRBJ2-2, the V gene TRBV28; D gene unclear. Germline lookup yields CDR1 MDHEN and CDR2 SYDVKM. V was pared by 5 bases and J by 5 bases, with 15 bases between. CDR3 length equals 15 residues. The CDR3 nucleotides read TGTGCCAGCAGTCCCCTCGGCCTGCGGACCGGGGAGCTGTTTTTT. Encoded protein: CASSPLGLRTGELFF. Filled out from reference TRBV28 and TRBJ2-2, the complete variable domain reads DVKVTQSSRYLVKRTGEKVFLECVQDMDHENMFWYRQDPGLGLRLIYFSYDVKMKEKGDIPEGYSVSREKKERFSLILESASTNQTSMYLCASSPLGLRTGELFFGEGSRLTVL.

This clone appeared a few times. This chain links TRBV7-9 with TRBJ2-7, with TRBD1 matching 9 bases. CDR3 length: 16 amino acids. V was clipped by 1 base and J by 3 bases; unmatched bases: 7. Germline assignment: CDR1 SEHNR and CDR2 FQNEAQ (reference sequence). The chain's CDR3 is CASSLEDRGVNYEQYF. The CDR3 DNA follows: TGTGCCAGCAGCTTAGAGGACAGGGGAGTAAACTACGAGCAGTACTTC.

This clone has more than one count but fewer than ten. The chain links TRBV19 to TRBJ1-1; D not certain. The germline V and J ends were trimmed by 5 bases and 8 bases, with 15 bases remaining between them. CDR3 size: 13 residues. Germline V gene lookup returns CDR1 LNHDA and CDR2 SQIVND (reference sequence). The CDR3 loop reads CASSPVYSTEAFF. As DNA, the CDR3 is TGTGCCAGTAGTCCCGTGTACAGTACAGAAGCTTTCTTT.

The gene calls are TRBV11-2 and TRBJ2-5; 7 bases are shared with TRBD2. The CDR3 contains 15 residues. CDR1 SGHAT and CDR2 FQNNGV come from the germline V gene. The V segment lost 5 bases and the J segment 2 bases; nucleotides outside the gene matches: 8. The CDR3 bases are TGTGCCAGCAGCCTAAACCAAGCGGGGCAAGAGACCCAGTACTTC. Residues: CASSLNQAGQETQYF.

The chain is built from TRBV19 and TRBJ1-5, with no clear D. The V gene's germline CDR1 is LNHDA and CDR2 SQIVND (reference sequence). CDR3 length equals 14 residues. V gave up 0 bases and J gave up 6 bases, with 9 bases separating them. CDR3 bases: TGTGCCAGTAGTATAGAGGGGAGAGGTCAGCCCCAGCATTTT. The encoded protein is CASSIEGRGQPQHF.

The chain recombines TRBV7-8 with TRBJ2-3, with TRBD2 matching over 11 bases. This CDR3 spans 16 amino acids. V was pared by 3 bases and J by 2 bases, with 4 bases of the junction left unmatched. Germline values: CDR1 SGHVS, CDR2 FQNEAQ. The CDR3 spells CASSFLAGGNTDTQYF. In DNA form, the CDR3 reads TGTGCCAGCAGCTTCTTAGCGGGGGGGAACACAGATACGCAGTATTTT.

This chain uses TRBV4-3 with TRBJ1-6, with 7 bases lining up with TRBD1. V trimming: 2 bases; J trimming: 10 bases; junction bases outside the gene matches: 5. The germline V gene has CDR1 LGHNA and CDR2 YSLEER. This CDR3 has 14 amino acids. In nucleotides, the CDR3 is TGCGCCAGCAGCCAAATAGGGGGCGACTCACCCCTCCACTTT. Encoded protein: CASSQIGGDSPLHF.

This clone was recorded a few times. J is TRBJ2-5 and V is TRBV4-1; 8 bases agree with TRBD1. This CDR3 has 15 residues. Germline lookup yields CDR1 MGHRA and CDR2 YSYEKL. The junction had 6 bases not matched to a gene; V was cut back by 1 base and J by 5 bases. The CDR3 bases are TGCGCCAGCAGCCAAGTCGGACAGGGAACGGAGACCCAGTACTTC. Residues: CASSQVGQGTETQYF.

On this clone: The sample contains more than one DNA sequence encoding this CDR3. The chain carries TRBV6-5 and TRBJ2-1; D possibly corresponds to TRBD1 (7 bases). V was pared by 9 bases and J by 1 base, with 16 bases between. From germline, CDR1 is MNHEY and CDR2 SVGAGI. The CDR3 runs 15 residues. CDR3 in DNA: TGTGCCAGTACTAGGACAGGAGGGTCCTACAATGAGCAGTTCTTC. Its translation is CASTRTGGSYNEQFF.

The gene calls are TRBV10-1 and TRBJ2-3; TRBD2 matches 8 bases. Germline lookup yields CDR1 WNHNN and CDR2 SYGVQD (reference sequence). J was trimmed by 7 bases and V by 2 bases; bases with no gene match: 5. The CDR3 spans 14 residues. This CDR3 is CASSETGGPNTQYF. CDR3 in DNA: TGCGCCAGCAGTGAGACGGGGGGGCCTAATACGCAGTATTTT.

This clone was counted only a few times. The rearrangement joins TRBV15 to TRBJ1-3, with D perhaps TRBD1 (5 bases). The V gene's germline CDR1 is LNHNV and CDR2 YYDKDF (reference sequence). The CDR3 has 14 residues. With 3 bases removed from V and 2 bases from J, the gap between germline ends came to 8 bases. CDR3 sequence: CATSRADTGNTIYF. As DNA, the CDR3 is TGTGCCACCAGCAGGGCGGACACTGGAAACACCATATATTTT. The variable domain in full, with the rest retrieved from reference TRBV15 and TRBJ1-3, is DAMVIQNPRYQVTQFGKPVTLSCSQTLNHNVMYWYQQKSSQAPKLLFHYYDKDFNNEADTPDNFQSRRPNTSFCFLDIRSPGLGDTAMYLCATSRADTGNTIYFGEGSWLTVV.

V usage is TRBV5-5 and J usage is TRBJ1-1, with D tentatively TRBD1 (5 bases). CDR3 length: 15 residues. Looked up from germline, CDR1 is SGHKS and CDR2 is YYEKEE (reference sequence). V was pared by 0 bases and J by 5 bases, with 14 bases between. The CDR3: CASSLVQGLGTEAFF. As DNA, the CDR3 is TGTGCCAGCAGCTTGGTTCAGGGTCTAGGGACTGAAGCTTTCTTT.

This chain links TRBV4-1 with TRBJ1-2, with 7 bases identical to TRBD1. This CDR3 spans 14 amino acids. The V segment lost 8 bases and the J segment 0 bases; nucleotides outside the gene matches: 6. The germline V gene encodes CDR1 MGHRA and CDR2 YSYEKL. The CDR3 DNA reads TGCGCCAGCCGCGACAGGGTTGCTAACTATGGCTACACCTTC. Protein: CASRDRVANYGYTF.

The CDR3 DNA follows: TGTGCCAGCACCCCCCAGGGGGATGGCTACACCTTC. Translating gives CASTPQGDGYTF. The chain couples TRBV6-6 to TRBJ1-2, with 7 bases lining up with TRBD1. J was trimmed by 6 bases and V by 7 bases; bases with no gene match: 5. The CDR3 is 12 residues long. Germline CDR1 is MNHNY and CDR2 is SVGAGI (reference sequence).